Listed below are T cell receptor beta chains from one sample, sequenced in a study of a mutant IDH1 vaccine in newly diagnosed glioma. Their antigens remain unidentified. TCRdb keeps only in-frame clones here, not all; method: immunoSEQ multiplex PCR. Here the sample spans about 60,000 clones, less than 85% being singletons. Sequencing was performed on PBMCs, taken from a glioma patient whose treatment included an IDH1 peptide vaccine. These receptor sequences come from a man aged 30 to 39 with glioma. Both conserved end residues are part of each CDR3. The order of the fields is D gene, V gene, clone size, J gene, CDR3 protein, CDR3 DNA. D genes are given only for firm matches. Expanded clones are given a class, and other clones once, few, many or no size at all.

NA	TRBV20-1	NA	TRBJ1-2	CSAQGSGYTF	TGCAGTGCCCAAGGATCTGGCTACACCTTC
NA	TRBV6-1	NA	TRBJ2-5	CASSEGRMRGSQETQYF	TGTGCCAGCAGTGAAGGCCGAATGAGGGGGTCGCAAGAGACCCAGTACTTC
NA	TRBV5-4	NA	TRBJ1-2	CASTQNRNYGYTF	TGTGCCAGCACCCAGAACAGAAACTATGGCTACACCTTC
NA	TRBV28	NA	TRBJ2-7	CASRSPVGSYEQYF	TGTGCCAGCAGAAGCCCAGTTGGGTCCTACGAGCAGTACTTC
NA	TRBV6-5	NA	TRBJ1-1	CASSPQWQNTEAFF	TGTGCCAGCTCGCCTCAGTGGCAGAACACTGAAGCTTTCTTT
NA	TRBV6-1	NA	TRBJ2-7	CAIPGETYEQYF	TGTGCCATCCCCGGGGAAACCTACGAGCAGTACTTC
TRBD1	TRBV6-6	once	TRBJ1-1	CASGGQGTEAFF	TGTGCCAGCGGGGGACAGGGGACTGAAGCTTTCTTT
TRBD2	TRBV4-1	NA	TRBJ2-3	CASSRVAGGADTQYF	TGCGCCAGCAGCCGGGTAGCGGGGGGGGCAGATACGCAGTATTTT
NA	TRBV29-1	NA	TRBJ2-5	CSVEDGMETQYF	TGCAGCGTTGAGGACGGGATGGAGACCCAGTACTTC
NA	TRBV4-2	once	TRBJ2-3	CASSQDGAQNTQYF	TGTGCCAGCAGCCAAGATGGGGCACAAAATACGCAGTATTTT
TRBD1	TRBV5-1	NA	TRBJ1-4	CASSSTGANEKLFF	TGCGCCAGCAGCTCGACAGGGGCGAATGAAAAACTGTTTTTT
TRBD1	TRBV5-6	NA	TRBJ1-3	CASSLAGTDSGNTIYF	TGTGCCAGCAGCTTGGCCGGGACAGACTCTGGAAACACCATATATTTT
TRBD2	TRBV5-4	NA	TRBJ2-7	CASSPPGLAGGDMKQYF	TGTGCCAGCAGCCCTCCGGGACTAGCGGGAGGGGATATGAAGCAGTACTTC
TRBD1	TRBV27	NA	TRBJ2-7	CASSMTGYHEQYF	TGTGCCAGCAGTATGACAGGGTACCACGAGCAGTACTTC
NA	TRBV5-6	few	TRBJ1-1	CASSSTGINTEAFF	TGTGCCAGCAGCTCAACAGGGATTAACACTGAAGCTTTCTTT
NA	TRBV6-5	NA	TRBJ1-1	CASRIDMNTEAFF	TGTGCCAGCAGAATAGATATGAACACTGAAGCTTTCTTT
NA	TRBV4-2	few	TRBJ2-3	CASSQEIDTQYF	TGTGCCAGCAGCCAAGAAATAGATACGCAGTATTTT
NA	TRBV5-1	NA	TRBJ2-7	CASSPSSRATWIYEQYF	TGCGCCAGCAGCCCATCGTCAAGGGCAACTTGGATCTACGAGCAGTACTTC
TRBD1	TRBV5-4	NA	TRBJ2-1	CASSRRTGGTTWFF	TGTGCCAGCAGCCGACGGACAGGGGGCACGACGTGGTTCTTC
NA	TRBV7-2	NA	TRBJ1-2	CASSLDPEGSYYGYTF	TGTGCCAGCAGCTTAGATCCTGAAGGGAGCTACTATGGCTACACCTTC
TRBD1	TRBV5-1	NA	TRBJ1-2	CASSGGLVEGYTF	TGCGCCAGCTCAGGGGGCCTTGTGGAAGGCTACACCTTC
NA	TRBV7-9	NA	TRBJ1-1	CASSLPGLGAEAFF	TGTGCCAGCAGCCTCCCTGGTTTGGGCGCTGAAGCTTTCTTT
NA	TRBV6-1	once	TRBJ2-1	CASSEIHHGVTSYNEQFF	TGTGCCAGCAGCGAAATTCACCACGGGGTTACTTCATACAATGAGCAGTTCTTC
NA	TRBV29-1	NA	TRBJ2-1	CSVEGGEIGFF	TGCAGCGTTGAAGGAGGGGAGATAGGGTTCTTC
NA	TRBV2	NA	TRBJ2-4	CATAGDHIQYF	TGTGCCACCGCAGGGGACCACATTCAGTACTTC
NA	TRBV29-1	few	TRBJ1-1	CSVSSTPGTEAFF	TGCAGCGTTAGCTCGACACCCGGCACTGAAGCTTTCTTT
NA	TRBV2	NA	TRBJ1-4	CASSGGIRGEKLFF	TGTGCCAGCAGTGGGGGCATTCGGGGTGAAAAACTGTTTTTT
NA	TRBV5-5	NA	TRBJ1-2	CASSSGTSPPYGYTF	TGTGCCAGCAGTTCCGGGACATCACCCCCCTATGGCTACACCTTC
TRBD1	TRBV9	NA	TRBJ1-1	CASSAGQGNEAFF	TGTGCCAGCAGCGCCGGACAGGGCAATGAAGCTTTCTTT
NA	TRBV5-1	few	TRBJ1-1	CASALNPDTEAFF	TGCGCCAGCGCCCTTAACCCGGACACTGAAGCTTTCTTT
TRBD2	TRBV12-5	NA	TRBJ2-3	CASGLWLAGGTDTQYF	TGTGCTAGTGGTTTGTGGCTAGCGGGGGGTACAGATACGCAGTATTTT
NA	TRBV4-1	NA	TRBJ2-1	CASSQVWARGGNEQFF	TGCGCCAGCAGCCAAGTCTGGGCCAGGGGAGGGAATGAGCAGTTCTTC
NA	TRBV27	NA	TRBJ2-1	CASSLSLPAYNEQFF	TGTGCCAGCAGTCTAAGCCTTCCTGCCTACAATGAGCAGTTCTTC
TRBD2	TRBV6-1	NA	TRBJ2-3	CATRRLASTDTQYF	TGTGCCACTCGGCGACTAGCGTCGACAGATACGCAGTATTTT
NA	TRBV11-2	NA	TRBJ1-2	CASSSPSVGDGGYTF	TGTGCCAGCAGCTCACCCAGTGTGGGGGACGGCGGCTACACCTTC
NA	TRBV5-1	few	TRBJ1-1	CASSLISGRNTEAFF	TGCGCCAGCAGCTTGATATCGGGGCGAAACACTGAAGCTTTCTTT
NA	TRBV11-2	once	TRBJ1-1	CASSGRQRGPEAFF	TGTGCCAGCAGCGGTCGACAGCGGGGCCCTGAAGCTTTCTTT
NA	TRBV5-1	few	TRBJ1-1	CASSAKTGMNTEAFF	TGCGCCAGCAGCGCCAAGACAGGAATGAACACTGAAGCTTTCTTT